Following are 13 T cell receptor beta chains from one sample sequenced in a study of spatial heterogeneity in lung cancer. Study-wide results and limits: Mutation counts in tumors were tracked by counts of expanded intratumoral alpha and beta TCRs.

These TCRs' antigens remain unknown. TCRdb re-called the 5' RACE reads through MiXCR, storing one row per CDR3 protein. The sample lists some 97,000 distinct CDR3 sequences, 3.5% to 5% occurring once. Time point meaning: sample taken at primary tumor resection. Here the sequenced sample was lung tumor tissue, taken at surgery. Receptor source: a male donor with early-stage non-small cell lung cancer.

In its sample, this clonotype was seen many times. The chain combines TRBV20-1 with TRBJ1-5, with D possibly being TRBD1 (5 bases). Germline V gives CDR1 DFQATT, CDR2 SNEGSKA (reference sequence). The CDR3 sequence is 14 residues long. V shed 3 bases and J shed 4 bases, with 13 bases lying between them. CDR3 amino acids: CSARGTLRNQPQHF. CDR3 DNA: TGCAGTGCTAGGGGGACCCTTCGGAATCAGCCCCAGCATTTT.

This clonotype was seen ten or more times. V and J are TRBV20-1 and TRBJ2-1; perhaps TRBD1 as D (6 bases). The CDR3 spans 17 residues. V shed 0 bases and J shed 4 bases, with 19 bases lying between them. The germline V gene encodes CDR1 DFQATT and CDR2 SNEGSKA (reference sequence). CDR3 sequence: CSARDRLSGHIYNEQFF. Written as DNA, the CDR3 is TGCAGTGCTAGAGACCGACTCTCGGGACACATTTACAATGAGCAGTTCTTC.

This clonotype came up many times. The V call is TRBV2, the J call TRBJ1-2, with 10 positions matching TRBD1. J was trimmed by 8 bases and V by 7 bases; bases with no gene match: 7. The CDR3 sequence is 13 residues long. CDR1 is SNHLY, CDR2 FYNNEI, per germline. CDR3 in amino acids: CASKGQGRSGYTF. CDR3 DNA sequence: TGTGCCAGCAAGGGACAGGGGAGGAGCGGCTACACCTTC. Based on the CDR3 plus reference TRBV2 and TRBJ1-2, the full variable domain is EPEVTQTPSHQVTQMGQEVILRCVPISNHLYFYWYRQILGQKVEFLVSFYNNEISEKSEIFDDQFSVERPDGSNFTLKIRSTKLEDSAMYFCASKGQGRSGYTFGSGTRLTVV.

This clonotype was found many times. The V and J genes are TRBV10-1 and TRBJ2-3; TRBD2 agrees at 8 bases. The CDR3 contains 16 residues. Germline V CDR1 and CDR2: WNHNN, SYGVQD (reference sequence). V gave up 0 bases and J gave up 4 bases; unmatched junction bases: 6. This CDR3 is CASSESGTSGSDTQYF. CDR3 DNA sequence: TGCGCCAGCAGTGAGTCAGGAACTAGCGGATCAGATACGCAGTATTTT.

In its sample, this clonotype was seen many times. This sequence joins TRBV18 and TRBJ2-2; D is perhaps TRBD2 (5 bases). Germline V gene data show CDR1 as KGHSH and CDR2 as LQKENI. The V and J ends lost 5 bases and 3 bases respectively, with 7 bases between them. The CDR3 is 13 residues long. CDR3 amino acids: CASSGRDTGELFF. For the CDR3, the DNA is TGTGCCAGCTCAGGGCGGGACACCGGGGAGCTGTTTTTT.

This clonotype has only a few counts. The rearrangement joins TRBV11-2 to TRBJ2-3; the match to TRBD2 covers 9 bases. V trimming: 5 bases; J trimming: 2 bases; junction bases outside the gene matches: 8. CDR1 SGHAT and CDR2 FQNNGV come from the germline V gene. The CDR3 loop spans 16 amino acids. The CDR3 region has the DNA TGTGCCAGCAGCCCAGGACTAGCGCGGGACACAGATACGCAGTATTTT. Translating gives CASSPGLARDTDTQYF.

This clonotype was picked up many times. The chain recombines TRBV21-1 with TRBJ2-7; TRBD1, the table's D call, was not compared with the DNA. TRBV21-1 has pseudogene status. The CDR3 is 13 residues long. The CDR3 DNA reads TGTGCCAGCAGCACCCGGCAGGGGATTGAGCAGTACTTC. As protein: CASSTRQGIEQYF.

This clonotype was recorded at least ten times. The genes are TRBV28 and TRBJ2-3; the D call may be TRBD1 or TRBD2 (5 bases each). The CDR3 consists of 15 residues. Trimming removed 4 bases at V and 10 bases at J, with 21 bases between. Germline CDR1 is MDHEN and CDR2 is SYDVKM. The CDR3 region is CASSSQAGTVDSQYF. The DNA for the CDR3 is TGTGCCAGCAGTTCCCAAGCCGGGACCGTCGATTCGCAGTATTTT.

The rearrangement joins TRBV4-1 to TRBJ2-7; tentatively, D is TRBD2 (6 bases). Germline V CDR1 and CDR2: MGHRA, YSYEKL. V lost 3 bases and J lost 7, with 19 bases in between. This CDR3 has 15 residues. CDR3 protein: CASSQPLGLSGEQYF. For the CDR3, the DNA is TGCGCCAGCAGCCAGCCCCTCGGACTATCGGGAGAGCAGTACTTC.

This clonotype was seen only a few times. The chain links TRBV10-3 to TRBJ1-5; 9 nucleotides line up with TRBD1. Germline CDR1 is ENHRY and CDR2 is SYGVKD. There are 15 residues in the CDR3. With 10 bases clipped from V and 5 bases from J, the junction kept 12 bases outside the gene matches. DNA of the CDR3: TGTGCCACCAGGGACAGGGCTGGTGGGGATCAGCCCCAGCATTTT. It translates to CATRDRAGGDQPQHF.

V usage is TRBV6-1 and J usage is TRBJ2-7; D is perhaps TRBD1 or TRBD2 (5 bases each). There are 14 residues in the CDR3. Trimming removed 6 bases from V and 0 bases from J, with 12 bases in between. Germline V gene lookup returns CDR1 MNHNS and CDR2 SASEGT. Here the CDR3 DNA reads TGTGCCAGCAGCAAGGGACCCCTCTCCTACGAGCAGTACTTC. Translated, it gives CASSKGPLSYEQYF.

The chain employs TRBV5-1 and TRBJ1-3; D is undetermined. This CDR3 spans 16 amino acids. V was clipped by 0 bases and J by 1 base, with 11 bases between them. CDR1 and CDR2 from the germline V gene are SGHRS and YFSETQ. Here the CDR3 DNA reads TGCGCCAGCAGCTTGGGGGCCGCAACGTCTGGAAACACCATATATTTT. This translates into CASSLGAATSGNTIYF.

This clonotype was picked up many times. V is TRBV7-9 and J is TRBJ2-3; 7 bases agree with TRBD2. V was clipped by 1 base and J by 5 bases; unmatched bases: 6. In germline, CDR1 is SEHNR, CDR2 FQNEAQ (reference sequence). The CDR3 sequence is 15 residues long. CDR3 nucleotides: TGTGCCAGCAGCTTAGGCGGGAGTATAGGAGATACGCAGTATTTT. It specifies CASSLGGSIGDTQYF.